This T cell receptor (beta chain) derives from a study of T cell responses to AZD1222 COVID-19 vaccine. Here immunoSEQ multiplex PCR was the method, and the copy in TCRdb shows in-frame clones only, minus some. The table includes roughly 120,000 clones, about 91% detected once. Turning to this clone: Its antigen is still unknown.

Looked up from germline, CDR1 is LGHNA and CDR2 is YNFKEQ. This CDR3 comprises 14 residues. Trimming took 1 base from V and 7 from J, leaving 13 bases between them. Notes on the study in general: Seropositive AZD1222 recipients at baseline numbered only five to seven. Increased Spike-specific TCR breadth and depth were observed after two AZD1222 doses.

Sequences were derived from peripheral blood, sampled on day 0 of AZD1222 vaccination. The chain uses TRBV4-2 and TRBJ1-1, with no clear D. The clonotype originates from an adult in good health. The CDR3 nucleotides read TGTGCCAGCAGCCAAGGTCGGGGTACTAATGAAGCTTTCTTT. It is translated as CASSQGRGTNEAFF.